Listed here are 18 T cell receptor beta chains from one sample, sequenced in a study of blood T cells in healthy people across ages. It was with a sample-barcoded 5' primer and a J-beta primer mix that a second PCR of roughly 6 to 11 cycles was run. MiXCR was run by TCRdb on the 5' RACE reads, yielding one entry per CDR3 protein. The sample lists some 940,000 distinct CDR3 sequences, 25% to 35% occurring once. The same sample was also used in a study of T cells of mothers and their children.

Sequencing was done on a sample of blood. These TCRs come from a woman in her 40s in good health.

This clonotype has a handful of counts. The rearrangement joins TRBV7-2 to TRBJ1-1; TRBD1 matches 8 bases. CDR1 SGHTA and CDR2 FQGNSA come from the germline V gene. The V segment lost 5 bases and the J segment 7 bases; nucleotides outside the gene matches: 15. CDR3 length: 16 residues. The CDR3 protein is CASSLRPGRGRLEAFF. The CDR3 coding sequence is TGTGCCAGCAGCCTAAGACCGGGCAGGGGGCGCCTTGAAGCTTTCTTT.

This clonotype occurred many times. The chain has TRBV20-1 and TRBJ2-7; 9 positions match TRBD1. Losses at the gene ends were 4 bases for V and 2 bases for J; bases not matched to a gene: 6. Germline CDR1 DFQATT, CDR2 SNEGSKA (reference sequence). There are 14 residues in the CDR3. CDR3 amino acids: CSATGTGTPYEQYF. The DNA for the CDR3 is TGCAGTGCTACCGGGACAGGGACTCCCTACGAGCAGTACTTC.

The sample holds a few counts of this clonotype. The chain couples TRBV9 to TRBJ2-5; 8 nucleotides agree with TRBD1. CDR1 is SGDLS and CDR2 is YYNGEE in the germline V gene. This CDR3 has 16 residues. J lost 5 bases, V lost 3 bases, and 12 bases had no gene match. This CDR3 reads CASSADDRGDVETQYF. The CDR3 nucleotides are TGTGCCAGCAGCGCAGATGACAGGGGCGATGTGGAGACCCAGTACTTC.

The chain employs TRBV18 and TRBJ1-4, with D hard to call. CDR3 length: 12 residues. In germline, CDR1 is KGHSH, CDR2 LQKENI. The V and J ends lost 6 bases and 7 bases respectively, with 9 bases between them. CDR3 amino acids: CASSRGSEKLFF. The DNA for the CDR3 is TGTGCCAGCTCCCGAGGGAGTGAAAAACTGTTTTTT.

A remark on this clonotype: One junction end does not reproduce the germline sequence, and a read error may be involved. The rearrangement joins TRBV11-1 to TRBJ2-1; TRBD1 aligns across 7 bases. The J call could be wrong; TRBJ2-7 is a better fit for the DNA end. This CDR3 contains 17 residues. Germline V CDR1 and CDR2: SGHAT, FQDESV (reference sequence). Here the CDR3 reads CASSTRGQARSYNEQYF. In DNA form, the CDR3 reads TGCGCCAGCAGCACACGAGGACAGGCGCGCTCCTACAATGAGCAGTACTTC.

This sequence joins TRBV29-1 and TRBJ1-4; D may be TRBD1 (6 bases). V was pared by 7 bases and J by 10 bases, with 16 bases between. CDR1 and CDR2 (germline): SQVTM, ANQGSEA. The length of the CDR3 is 12 residues. CDR3 loop: CSATGSGGKLFF. CDR3 sequence (DNA): TGCAGCGCCACAGGGTCCGGGGGAAAACTGTTTTTT. Together with reference TRBV29-1 and TRBJ1-4, the CDR3 gives the full variable domain: SAVISQKPSRDICQRGTSLTIQCQVDSQVTMMFWYRQQPGQSLTLIATANQGSEATYESGFVIDKFPISRPNLTFSTLTVSNMSPEDSSIYLCSATGSGGKLFFGSGTQLSVL.

The rearrangement joins TRBV5-7 to TRBJ1-2; D is ambiguous. TRBV5-7 has ORF status, its function being uncertain. With 2 bases removed from V and 3 bases from J, the gap between germline ends came to 17 bases. This CDR3 has 16 residues. CDR3 in DNA: TGTGCCAGCAGCTTCCCCCCCTCGACCCGAGACTATGGCTACACCTTC. As protein: CASSFPPSTRDYGYTF.

CDR3 residues: CASSPTGVKTQYF. In DNA, the CDR3 is TGTGCCAGCAGCCCTACAGGTGTAAAGACCCAGTACTTC. V gene TRBV9 combines with J gene TRBJ2-5; perhaps TRBD1 as D (5 bases). This CDR3 comprises 13 residues. Trimming stripped 4 bases from V and 6 bases from J, with 13 bases between. The germline gives CDR1 SGDLS, CDR2 YYNGEE.

CDR3 region: CASSLRFAGGLDEQFF. CDR3 in DNA: TGTGCCAGCAGCTTAAGGTTTGCGGGGGGGCTTGATGAGCAGTTCTTC. The chain employs TRBV11-3 and TRBJ2-1, with 9 bases that match TRBD2. The CDR3 has 16 amino acids. Unmatched junction bases numbered 10, after V lost 2 bases and J lost 8 bases. Per germline, CDR1 SGHNT and CDR2 YENEEA.

This clonotype was seen only once. This may be a read error, as it is one base from a much larger clone. CDR3: CASSLEEGYQPQHF. CDR3 sequence (DNA): TGTGCCAGCAGCTTAGAGGAGGGGTATCAGCCCCAGCATTTT. J is TRBJ1-5 and V is TRBV7-2; TRBD1 is a possible D gene (5 bases). V was pared by 1 base and J by 5 bases, with 9 bases between. Per germline, CDR1 SGHTA and CDR2 FQGNSA. This CDR3 region has 14 residues.

The chain combines TRBV5-1 with TRBJ2-2; D is possibly TRBD1 (5 bases). The CDR3 covers 15 residues. Trimming took 4 bases from V and 3 from J, leaving 13 bases between them. Germline CDR1 and CDR2: SGHRS and YFSETQ. This CDR3 is CASSQRTWDTGELFF. The CDR3 coding sequence is TGCGCCAGCAGCCAAAGGACATGGGACACCGGGGAGCTGTTTTTT.

Many counts were recorded for this clonotype. V gene TRBV7-2 combines with J gene TRBJ2-3; no clear D gene. With 0 bases removed from V and 10 bases from J, the gap between germline ends came to 8 bases. The CDR3 consists of 12 residues. Germline lookup yields CDR1 SGHTA and CDR2 FQGNSA. The CDR3, as DNA: TGTGCCAGCAGCTTAGCCCCTGCCGCGCAGTATTTT. Translating it yields CASSLAPAAQYF.

This clonotype was detected ten times or more. The chain carries TRBV28 and TRBJ2-6; 7 bases line up with TRBD1. With 6 bases clipped from V and 2 bases from J, the junction kept 7 bases outside the gene matches. The CDR3 consists of 16 residues. Germline V CDR1 and CDR2: MDHEN, SYDVKM. CDR3 residues: CASSTGTVAGANVLTF. The CDR3, as DNA: TGTGCCAGCAGCACCGGGACAGTGGCTGGGGCCAACGTCCTGACTTTC. Based on the CDR3 plus reference TRBV28 and TRBJ2-6, the full variable domain is DVKVTQSSRYLVKRTGEKVFLECVQDMDHENMFWYRQDPGLGLRLIYFSYDVKMKEKGDIPEGYSVSREKKERFSLILESASTNQTSMYLCASSTGTVAGANVLTFGAGSRLTVL.

In this sample, this clonotype turned up many times. The chain combines TRBV15 with TRBJ2-7, with a tentative D call TRBD2 (5 bases). Germline V gene sequence: CDR1 LNHNV, CDR2 YYDKDF (reference sequence). This CDR3 comprises 17 residues. Trimming removed 0 bases at V and 6 bases at J, with 21 bases between. CDR3 in DNA: TGTGCCACCAGCAGAGATATCGGGGTCGGAATCTTCGGCGAGCAGTACTTC. This sequence encodes CATSRDIGVGIFGEQYF.

This clonotype was counted between two and nine times. The genes are TRBV6-1 and TRBJ2-1, with a possible D match to TRBD1 (6 bases). The germline V gene has CDR1 MNHNS and CDR2 SASEGT. Trimming took off 2 bases at V and 4 bases at J, with 18 bases between the two ends. This CDR3 has 17 residues. The CDR3 is CASSELGGTYVYNEQFF. CDR3 bases: TGTGCCAGCAGTGAACTTGGTGGGACATACGTTTACAATGAGCAGTTCTTC.

This clonotype was seen at least ten times. The junction shows a germline mismatch at one end, possibly a read error. CDR3 protein: CASSLVQGVNEQFF. In nucleotides, the CDR3 is TGTGCTAGCAGCTTAGTTCAAGGGGTCAATGAGCAGTTCTTC. The chain is built from TRBV7-7 and TRBJ2-1; weak D call: TRBD1 (5 bases). CDR1 and CDR2 from the germline V gene are SSHAT and FNYEAQ (reference sequence). The CDR3 is 14 amino acids.

A remark on this clonotype: A junction boundary mismatches the germline segment, possibly from a read error. CDR3 in DNA: TGCGTCAGCAGACATGGCCCGGGACAGGGGCGAATTGAAGCTTTCTTT. Translating it yields CVSRHGPGQGRIEAFF. The chain recombines TRBV4-1 with TRBJ1-1; 10 nucleotides agree with TRBD1. This CDR3 has 16 residues. Germline CDR1 and CDR2: MGHRA and YSYEKL.

This chain joins TRBV29-1 and TRBJ2-5, with 7 nucleotides matching TRBD2. After removal of 3 bases from V and 5 bases from J, the junction contained 6 bases not matched to a gene. The CDR3 consists of 13 residues. The germline gives CDR1 SQVTM, CDR2 ANQGSEA. The CDR3 coding sequence is TGCAGCGTTGACCCCAGCGGGACCGAGACCCAGTACTTC. It encodes CSVDPSGTETQYF.